The 17 T cell receptor beta chains below all came from one sample that was sequenced in a study of T cells after posttransplantation cyclophosphamide. Control samples came 1 year after myeloablative marrow transplants with methotrexate plus calcineurin inhibitor. The assay was immunoSEQ multiplex PCR, and TCRdb's table has in-frame clones only and misses some. This table has about 12,000 clones, 70% to 90% appearing once. The sequences come from PBMCs, collected 350 to 400 days after allogeneic stem cell transplant with calcineurin inhibitor and methotrexate. Receptors were obtained from a male patient aged 25-45 years who received an allogeneic stem cell transplant from an unrelated donor, was CMV-positive, and had acute GVHD only. The graft donor may be the source of some T cells.

This rearrangement joins TRBV7-2 to TRBJ2-5; 8 nucleotides align to TRBD2. Germline assignment: CDR1 SGHTA and CDR2 FQGNSA. The junction had 8 bases not matched to a gene; V was cut back by 6 bases and J by 5 bases. CDR3 length equals 14 residues. As DNA, the CDR3 is TGTGCCAGCAGTTACACGGGGGGGCCTGAGACCCAGTACTTC. The encoded protein is CASSYTGGPETQYF. The full variable domain, with the rest looked up from reference TRBV7-2 and TRBJ2-5, is GAGVSQSPSNKVTEKGKDVELRCDPISGHTALYWYRQSLGQGLEFLIYFQGNSAPDKSGLPSDRFSAERTGGSVSTLTIQRTQQEDSAVYLCASSYTGGPETQYFGPGTRLLVL.

This chain connects TRBV5-4 to TRBJ2-3; TRBD2 is a possible D gene (5 bases). The germline V gene has CDR1 SGHNT and CDR2 YYREEE (reference sequence). The CDR3 extends over 16 amino acids. V was clipped by 4 bases and J by 3 bases, with 18 bases between them. The CDR3 region is CASSLTQLVMTDTQYF. The CDR3 DNA reads as TGTGCCAGCAGCCTCACCCAACTAGTAATGACAGATACGCAGTATTTT.

This clone has more than one count but fewer than ten. The chain couples TRBV7-2 to TRBJ1-3, with D uncertain. The CDR3 loop spans 16 amino acids. Trimming cost V 4 bases and J 0 bases, with 13 bases left between them. CDR1 is SGHTA and CDR2 is FQGNSA in the germline V gene. CDR3 region: CASSSNSPYSGNTIYF. The DNA of the CDR3 is TGTGCCAGCAGCTCCAACTCTCCCTACTCTGGAAACACCATATATTTT.

V is TRBV16 and J is TRBJ2-7; tentatively, D is TRBD2 (5 bases). The CDR3 is 14 amino acids. CDR1 is KGHSY, CDR2 FQNENV, per germline. V dropped 4 bases and J dropped 5 bases, with 15 bases sitting between them. The CDR3 DNA sequence: TGTGCCAGCAGCCTGCGCCGGGGTAGCCACGAGCAGTACTTC. Protein: CASSLRRGSHEQYF.

V usage is TRBV5-8 and J usage is TRBJ2-2, with 8 bases that match TRBD1. CDR3 length: 11 amino acids. J lost 9 bases, V lost 7 bases, and 2 bases had no gene match. CDR1 and CDR2 from the germline V gene are SGHTS and YDEGEE. CDR3 sequence reads: CASGQGRELFF. The CDR3 DNA sequence: TGTGCCAGCGGACAGGGCCGGGAGCTGTTTTTT. Full variable domain (missing parts from reference TRBV5-8 and TRBJ2-2): EAGVTQSPTHLIKTRGQQATLRCSPISGHTSVYWYQQALGLGLQFLLWYDEGEERNRGNFPPRFSGRQFPNYSSELNVNALELEDSALYLCASGQGRELFFGEGSRLTVL.

This chain uses TRBV18 with TRBJ1-1, with 12 bases lining up with TRBD1. The CDR3 consists of 18 residues. V lost 1 base, J lost 0 bases, and 6 bases stayed unmatched. CDR1 is KGHSH, CDR2 LQKENI, per germline. The CDR3 DNA reads TGTGCCAGCTCACCACAGGGACAGGGGGCCTTATTGAACACTGAAGCTTTCTTT. It codes for CASSPQGQGALLNTEAFF.

This clone occurred a few times. CDR3 bases: TGTGCCAGCAGCTTAGGTGTGGCAACCAAAAACATTCAGTACTTC. This gives the protein CASSLGVATKNIQYF. The chain is built from TRBV7-2 and TRBJ2-4, with D unclear. Germline CDR1 reads SGHTA; CDR2 reads FQGNSA. The V end was cut by 1 base, the J end by 2 bases, with 9 bases between. The CDR3 spans 15 residues.

V gene TRBV2 combines with J gene TRBJ2-7, with D possibly TRBD1 on 6 matching bases. The germline CDR1 and CDR2 sequences are SNHLY and FYNNEI. Trimming removed 1 base from V and 6 bases from J, with 22 bases in between. This CDR3 contains 17 residues. Here the CDR3 reads CASSEDDLQGTSAEQYF. CDR3 nucleotide sequence: TGTGCCAGCAGTGAAGATGACCTTCAGGGGACAAGCGCCGAGCAGTACTTC.

V and J are TRBV7-2 and TRBJ2-7; 14 bases are a match to TRBD2. V was clipped by 6 bases and J by 6 bases; unmatched bases: 10. Germline V gene lookup returns CDR1 SGHTA and CDR2 FQGNSA. The CDR3 has 16 amino acids. CDR3 sequence: CASSSQGLAGVAEQYF. The CDR3 DNA is TGTGCCAGCAGTTCTCAGGGACTAGCGGGAGTTGCCGAGCAGTACTTC.

The J gene is TRBJ1-1, the V gene TRBV30; TRBD1 matches 11 bases. The germline V gene has CDR1 GTSNPN and CDR2 SVGIG (reference sequence). Trimming at V came to 5 bases and at J to 4 bases, leaving 6 bases not matched to a gene. The CDR3 totals 14 residues. CDR3 in amino acids: CAWDPGQGATEAFF. CDR3 coding DNA: TGTGCCTGGGACCCAGGACAGGGGGCCACTGAAGCTTTCTTT.

Details on this clone: At one end the junction does not follow the germline gene, possibly because of a read error. J is TRBJ2-7 and V is TRBV4-2; TRBD2 matches 10 bases. The CDR3 is 15 amino acids. CDR1 is LGHNA and CDR2 is YNFKEQ in the germline V gene. The CDR3 nucleotides are TGTGCCAGCAGCCAAGGCGGCACTAGCGGGACCGAGCGGTACTTC. Protein: CASSQGGTSGTERYF.

The rearrangement links TRBV6-5 to TRBJ1-6; D is uncertain. The CDR3 has 13 residues. The germline gives CDR1 MNHEY, CDR2 SVGAGI. V was trimmed by 6 bases and J by 7 bases, leaving 10 bases between them. CDR3: CASRLELNSPLHF. The CDR3 coding sequence is TGTGCCAGCAGACTCGAATTGAATTCACCCCTCCACTTT.

The rearrangement links TRBV2 to TRBJ2-3, with D tentatively TRBD1 (6 bases). V lost 9 bases and J 0 bases, leaving 7 bases between the germline ends. In germline, CDR1 is SNHLY, CDR2 FYNNEI. CDR3 length: 12 amino acids. This CDR3 reads CARDSSTDTQYF. The CDR3 region has the DNA TGTGCCAGGGACAGTAGCACAGATACGCAGTATTTT.

V is TRBV30 and J is TRBJ1-1; the D is unclear. CDR3 size: 13 residues. The germline V and J ends were trimmed by 1 base and 3 bases, with 9 bases remaining between them. CDR1 is GTSNPN, CDR2 SVGIG, per germline (reference sequence). CDR3 sequence reads: CAWSASQDTEAFF. The CDR3 DNA is TGTGCCTGGAGTGCGTCGCAGGACACTGAAGCTTTCTTT.

The gene calls are TRBV5-1 and TRBJ1-6; possibly TRBD1 for D (5 bases). The germline V gene encodes CDR1 SGHRS and CDR2 YFSETQ. This CDR3 is 15 amino acids long. Trimming stripped 6 bases from V and 5 bases from J, with 15 bases between. CDR3 amino acids: CASTIGTANNSPLHF. DNA for the CDR3: TGCGCCAGCACCATAGGGACTGCCAATAATTCACCCCTCCACTTT.

The chain carries TRBV30 and TRBJ2-3; 7 bases line up with TRBD2. This CDR3 spans 14 amino acids. Germline V gene lookup returns CDR1 GTSNPN and CDR2 SVGIG (reference sequence). With V trimmed by 2 bases and J by 2 bases, 4 bases remained unmatched. The CDR3 nucleotides are TGTGCCTGGAGTAAGGGACTACCCACAGATACGCAGTATTTT. It specifies CAWSKGLPTDTQYF.

The chain couples TRBV5-6 to TRBJ2-1, with TRBD2 as a possible D gene (5 bases). The germline CDR1 and CDR2 sequences are SGHDT and YYEEEE. The CDR3 spans 16 residues. The V end lost 4 bases, the J end lost 3 bases, and 17 bases lay between the germline ends. The chain's CDR3 is CASSPDPGLNYNEQFF. The DNA of the CDR3 is TGTGCCAGCAGCCCCGATCCCGGACTGAACTACAATGAGCAGTTCTTC.